These 20 T cell receptor beta chains originate from one sample sequenced in a study of cytomegalovirus exposure and HLA in healthy donors. The PCR used 60 Vbeta and 13 Jbeta primers. Assay: immunoSEQ multiplex PCR; the TCRdb copy retains only in-frame clones and omits some. The sample shows 150,000 to 200,000 clones, 65% to 85% of them seen only once. The sample consisted of PBMCs. Receptor source: a woman between 35 and 50 years old in good health and CMV-seropositive.

The chain has TRBV6-5 and TRBJ2-5; TRBD2 is a possible D gene (5 bases). Per the germline V gene, CDR1 is MNHEY and CDR2 is SVGAGI. This CDR3 spans 13 amino acids. V dropped 7 bases and J dropped 4 bases, with 13 bases sitting between them. CDR3 nucleotide sequence: TGTGCCAGCACCGCACCCGGAGGAGAGACCCAGTACTTC. Protein sequence: CASTAPGGETQYF.

V and J are TRBV5-1 and TRBJ2-3, with a weak D call TRBD2 (5 bases). Between the trimmed V and J ends, which lost 4 bases and 2 bases, there was a span of 14 bases. The CDR3 loop spans 15 amino acids. Germline loops: CDR1 SGHRS, CDR2 YFSETQ. DNA for the CDR3: TGCGCCAGCAGCCCCCTGGGAGACAACACAGATACGCAGTATTTT. Encoded protein: CASSPLGDNTDTQYF.

This chain connects TRBV7-2 to TRBJ2-6; 7 nucleotides line up with TRBD1. The length of the CDR3 is 15 residues. With V trimmed by 6 bases and J by 3 bases, 5 bases remained unmatched. The germline gives CDR1 SGHTA, CDR2 FQGNSA. This CDR3 is CASRPDRVGANVLTF. The CDR3 coding sequence is TGTGCCAGCAGACCTGACAGGGTTGGGGCCAACGTCCTGACTTTC.

This chain links TRBV6-6 with TRBJ2-6, with a possible D match to TRBD1 (5 bases). Trimming removed 10 bases at V and 1 base at J, with 11 bases between. The CDR3 runs 14 residues. The germline CDR1 and CDR2 sequences are MNHNY and SVGAGI (reference sequence). The CDR3 DNA sequence: TGTGCCACCCCGACAGTTTCTGGGGCCAACGTCCTGACTTTC. This encodes CATPTVSGANVLTF.

V usage is TRBV6-1 and J usage is TRBJ2-7; TRBD1 matches at 10 bases. The CDR3 covers 15 residues. Looked up from germline, CDR1 is MNHNS and CDR2 is SASEGT. V was clipped by 4 bases and J by 2 bases; unmatched bases: 5. CDR3 amino acids: CASSARTGGAYEQYF. For the CDR3, the DNA is TGTGCCAGCAGTGCCCGGACAGGGGGAGCCTACGAGCAGTACTTC.

The chain joins TRBV5-1 to TRBJ2-5; D is perhaps TRBD2 (6 bases). CDR1 is SGHRS and CDR2 is YFSETQ in the germline V gene. V shed 4 bases and J shed 4 bases, with 20 bases lying between them. This CDR3 has 16 residues. CDR3 amino acids: CASSQSPSEAIETQYF. The DNA for the CDR3 is TGCGCCAGCAGCCAATCTCCTAGCGAGGCCATAGAGACCCAGTACTTC.

The chain employs TRBV6-5 and TRBJ1-5, with 8 bases identical to TRBD1. The V gene end was trimmed by 4 bases and the J gene end by 7 bases; junction bases not matched to a gene: 3. CDR1 is MNHEY and CDR2 is SVGAGI in the germline V gene. CDR3 length: 13 amino acids. CDR3 nucleotide sequence: TGTGCCAGCAGTTCGAACAGGGGGCAGCCCCAGCATTTT. Translated: CASSSNRGQPQHF.

The chain combines TRBV30 with TRBJ1-3; TRBD1 might be the D (5 bases). The germline CDR1 and CDR2 sequences are GTSNPN and SVGIG (reference sequence). This CDR3 has 14 residues. The germline V and J ends were trimmed by 5 bases and 4 bases, with 15 bases remaining between them. The CDR3 coding sequence is TGTGCCTGGGCGGTAGGGGCTTCCGGAAACACCATATATTTT. Amino acids: CAWAVGASGNTIYF.

The rearrangement links TRBV9 to TRBJ2-7, with 10 bases fitting TRBD2. The V gene end was trimmed by 4 bases and the J gene end by 3 bases; junction bases not matched to a gene: 7. This CDR3 spans 15 amino acids. CDR1 and CDR2 (germline): SGDLS, YYNGEE. The CDR3 coding sequence is TGTGCCAGCAGCCCAGCGGGACTAGCGAACTACGAGCAGTACTTC. Its protein product is CASSPAGLANYEQYF.

This clone was found once. The V gene is TRBV5-1, the J gene TRBJ2-5; 8 bases line up with TRBD1. V trimming: 7 bases; J trimming: 4 bases; junction bases outside the gene matches: 9. The germline CDR1 and CDR2 sequences are SGHRS and YFSETQ. This CDR3 is 14 amino acids long. DNA for the CDR3: TGCGCCAGCGGTTCGACAGGGGATGGAGAGACCCAGTACTTC. Protein product: CASGSTGDGETQYF.

The V and J genes are TRBV10-3 and TRBJ1-5; 8 bases match TRBD1. CDR3 length equals 18 residues. Germline CDR1 ENHRY, CDR2 SYGVKD. Trimming removed 0 bases from V and 6 bases from J; junction bases left unmatched: 13. For the CDR3, the DNA is TGTGCCATCAGTGAGTCTAGAGGACAGGGTCGATGGATTCAGCCCCAGCATTTT. Protein sequence: CAISESRGQGRWIQPQHF.

CDR3 residues: CASTRDSSVREQYF. CDR3 DNA sequence: TGTGCCAGCACTAGGGACAGTAGCGTTCGGGAGCAGTACTTC. The chain joins TRBV7-9 to TRBJ2-5; D might be TRBD1 (7 bases). In germline, CDR1 is SEHNR, CDR2 FQNEAQ (reference sequence). Trimming cost V 7 bases and J 11 bases, with 23 bases left between them. The CDR3 spans 14 residues.

This sequence joins TRBV19 and TRBJ2-5, with TRBD2 as a possible D gene (6 bases). Trimming removed 5 bases at V and 1 base at J, with 20 bases between. This CDR3 contains 17 residues. Germline CDR1 is LNHDA and CDR2 is SQIVND (reference sequence). The CDR3 is CASSSKGPGDPQETQYF. The CDR3 DNA is TGTGCCAGTAGTTCAAAGGGGCCGGGGGATCCCCAAGAGACCCAGTACTTC.

V is TRBV4-3 and J is TRBJ2-5; D is possibly TRBD2 (6 bases). This CDR3 is 16 amino acids long. Trimming took off 4 bases at V and 2 bases at J, with 17 bases between the two ends. From germline, CDR1 is LGHNA and CDR2 YSLEER. CDR3 nucleotide sequence: TGCGCCAGCAGCCTTTTCGCCGGGACTCTTCAAGAGACCCAGTACTTC. It codes for CASSLFAGTLQETQYF.

This clone was found a few times. V gene TRBV18 combines with J gene TRBJ1-1, with unresolved D. CDR1 is KGHSH and CDR2 is LQKENI in the germline V gene. The V end lost 2 bases, the J end lost 5 bases, and 12 bases lay between the germline ends. This CDR3 has 14 amino acids. The CDR3 region has the DNA TGTGCCAGCTCACCAAATGCGGGAGGGACTGAAGCTTTCTTT. This codes for CASSPNAGGTEAFF.

The V and J genes are TRBV30 and TRBJ2-3; the match to TRBD2 covers 7 bases. Losses at the gene ends were 1 base for V and 2 bases for J; bases not matched to a gene: 6. This CDR3 is built from 15 residues. The germline V gene has CDR1 GTSNPN and CDR2 SVGIG (reference sequence). Written as DNA, the CDR3 is TGTGCCTGGAGTGGGGTCCTAGCGGTCACAGATACGCAGTATTTT. It yields the protein CAWSGVLAVTDTQYF.

The sample holds one count of this clone. The junction departs from the called germline gene at one end, perhaps through a read error. CDR3 DNA: TGCGCCACCAGTCTAACTCGGAACACTGAAGCTTTCTTT. This codes for CATSLTRNTEAFF. The gene calls are TRBV10-1 and TRBJ1-1; no clear D gene. CDR1 and CDR2 from the germline V gene are WNHNN and SYGVQD (reference sequence). The CDR3 covers 13 residues.

Comment on this clone: Its ends do not fully match the called genes, so a read error is possible. The chain links TRBV7-9 to TRBJ1-1; possible D gene TRBD1, 5 bases. CDR1 SEHNR and CDR2 FQNEAQ come from the germline V gene (reference sequence). The CDR3 contains 14 residues. The CDR3 reads CASSILGGNAEAFF. The DNA of the CDR3 is TGTGCCAGCAGCATCCTGGGGGGGAACGCTGAAGCTTTCTTT.

This chain links TRBV19 with TRBJ2-1, with 15 bases aligning to TRBD2. CDR1 and CDR2 from the germline V gene are LNHDA and SQIVND (reference sequence). The CDR3 extends over 16 amino acids. The ends lost 4 bases at V and 2 bases at J; junction bases unmatched: 0. CDR3 in amino acids: CASSRTSGRAYNEQFF. The CDR3 bases are TGTGCCAGTAGTAGGACTAGCGGGAGGGCCTACAATGAGCAGTTCTTC.

This clone has more than one count but fewer than ten. This chain joins TRBV30 and TRBJ2-2; 7 bases map to TRBD2. Germline loops: CDR1 GTSNPN, CDR2 SVGIG (reference sequence). CDR3 size: 15 residues. After removal of 1 base from V and 4 bases from J, the junction contained 6 bases not matched to a gene. The CDR3: CAWSEGGSFTGELFF. CDR3 nucleotide sequence: TGTGCCTGGAGTGAGGGCGGGAGCTTCACCGGGGAGCTGTTTTTT.